The TCR beta chain under discussion was sequenced for a study of cytomegalovirus exposure and HLA in healthy donors. General study findings and limits: Most likely, a cluster of highly shared sequence variants arose as a sequencing artifact.

All the people who gave samples were healthy bone marrow donors. This clone was observed once. What it binds is unknown. V gave up 2 bases and J gave up 2 bases, with 11 bases separating them. CDR1 and CDR2 from the germline V gene are WNHNN and SYGVQD (reference sequence). The CDR3 extends over 15 amino acids. The PCR contained 60 Vbeta and 13 Jbeta primers. Using immunoSEQ multiplex PCR, the repertoire was profiled, and TCRdb retains in-frame clones only, with some absent. The data show about 98,000 clones, about four fifths seen once. The clonotype comes from a female donor in good health and CMV-seropositive. The specimen sequenced was PBMCs. The chain carries TRBV10-1 and TRBJ2-3; possibly TRBD2 for D (6 bases). The CDR3: CASSEDLATTDTQYF. CDR3 coding DNA: TGCGCCAGCAGTGAGGATCTAGCGACCACAGATACGCAGTATTTT.